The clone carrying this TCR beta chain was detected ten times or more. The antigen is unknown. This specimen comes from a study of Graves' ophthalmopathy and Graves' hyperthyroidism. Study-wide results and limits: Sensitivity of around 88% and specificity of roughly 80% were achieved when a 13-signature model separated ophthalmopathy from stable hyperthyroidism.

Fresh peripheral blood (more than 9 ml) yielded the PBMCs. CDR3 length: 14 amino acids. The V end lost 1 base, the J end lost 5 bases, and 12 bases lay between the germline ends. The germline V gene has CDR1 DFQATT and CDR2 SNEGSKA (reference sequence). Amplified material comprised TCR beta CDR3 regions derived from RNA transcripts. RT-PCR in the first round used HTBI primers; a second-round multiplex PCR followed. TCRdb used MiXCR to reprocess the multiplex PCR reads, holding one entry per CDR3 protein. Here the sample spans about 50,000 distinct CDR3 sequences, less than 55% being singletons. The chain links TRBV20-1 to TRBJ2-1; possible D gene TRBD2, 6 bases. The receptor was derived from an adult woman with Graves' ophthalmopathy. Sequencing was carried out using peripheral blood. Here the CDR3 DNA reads TGCAGTGCTAGAGGTGGGGGGAGAAACAATGAGCAGTTCTTC. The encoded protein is CSARGGGRNNEQFF.